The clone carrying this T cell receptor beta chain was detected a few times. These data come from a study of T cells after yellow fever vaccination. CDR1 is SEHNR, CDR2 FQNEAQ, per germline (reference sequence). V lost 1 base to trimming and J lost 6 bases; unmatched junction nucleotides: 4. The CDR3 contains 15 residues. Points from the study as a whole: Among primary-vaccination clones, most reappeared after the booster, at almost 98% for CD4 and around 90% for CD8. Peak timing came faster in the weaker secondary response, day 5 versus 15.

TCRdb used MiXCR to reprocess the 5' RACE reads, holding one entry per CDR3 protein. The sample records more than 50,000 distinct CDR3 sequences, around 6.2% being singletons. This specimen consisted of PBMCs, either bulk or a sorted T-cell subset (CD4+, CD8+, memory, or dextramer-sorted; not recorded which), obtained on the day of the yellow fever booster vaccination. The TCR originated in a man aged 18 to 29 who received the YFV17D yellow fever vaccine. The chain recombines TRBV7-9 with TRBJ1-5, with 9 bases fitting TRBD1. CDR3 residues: CASSLGTGDSQPQHF. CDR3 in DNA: TGTGCCAGCAGCTTAGGGACAGGGGATTCTCAGCCCCAGCATTTT.